Listed here are 15 T cell receptor beta chains from one sample, sequenced in a study of OX40 agonist ivuxolimab in advanced cancers. The data were produced by immunoSEQ multiplex PCR, yet TCRdb's version contains in-frame clones alone and is incomplete. The data show fewer than 70,000 clones, approximately 82% seen once. Source: CD4+ or CD8+ T cells sorted from blood, taken in a trial of the OX40 agonist ivuxolimab. Source of these receptors: an adult with an advanced solid tumor such as melanoma, head and neck, liver or kidney cancer.

This chain connects TRBV27 to TRBJ1-1; TRBD1 is a possible D gene (5 bases). Trimming removed 6 bases at V and 1 base at J, with 12 bases between. From germline, CDR1 is MNHEY and CDR2 SMNVEV (reference sequence). This CDR3 is built from 14 residues. The CDR3 nucleotides read TGTGCCAGCAGCCGGGACCGCCGGAACACTGAAGCTTTCTTT. Residues: CASSRDRRNTEAFF.

V usage is TRBV2 and J usage is TRBJ1-1; the match to TRBD1 covers 7 bases. Unmatched junction bases numbered 8, after V lost 5 bases and J lost 11 bases. Germline CDR1 SNHLY, CDR2 FYNNEI. There are 12 residues in the CDR3. The CDR3 nucleotides read TGTGCCAGCAGTTCGACGACAGGGAAGGCTTTCTTT. Amino acid sequence: CASSSTTGKAFF.

This clone was counted between two and nine times. The V call is TRBV7-9, the J call TRBJ2-7; D not certain. Trimming left V 1 base short and J 6 bases short, with 4 bases between. The CDR3 consists of 11 residues. Germline CDR1 reads SEHNR; CDR2 reads FQNEAQ (reference sequence). In nucleotides, the CDR3 is TGTGCCAGCAGCTTAGAACGCGAGCAGTACTTC. The encoded protein is CASSLEREQYF.

This rearrangement joins TRBV7-2 to TRBJ2-7; TRBD1 aligns across 8 bases. This CDR3 is built from 14 residues. The V and J ends lost 5 bases and 4 bases, in that order; junction bases with no gene match: 7. Germline loops: CDR1 SGHTA, CDR2 FQGNSA. The CDR3 region is CASSPRQGIYEQYF. Written as DNA, the CDR3 is TGTGCCAGCAGCCCTCGACAGGGGATTTACGAGCAGTACTTC. The complete variable domain, with remaining parts taken from reference TRBV7-2 and TRBJ2-7, reads GAGVSQSPSNKVTEKGKDVELRCDPISGHTALYWYRQSLGQGLEFLIYFQGNSAPDKSGLPSDRFSAERTGGSVSTLTIQRTQQEDSAVYLCASSPRQGIYEQYFGPGTRLTVT.

This clone has a single count. The J gene is TRBJ1-3, the V gene TRBV5-1; tentatively, D is TRBD1 (5 bases). Trimming left V 2 bases short and J 0 bases short, with 6 bases between. CDR3 length: 14 residues. CDR1 and CDR2 (germline): SGHRS, YFSETQ. The CDR3 region has the DNA TGCGCCAGCAGCTTCGGGGGCTCTGGAAACACCATATATTTT. It codes for CASSFGGSGNTIYF.

J is TRBJ1-2 and V is TRBV5-5, with 11 bases aligning to TRBD1. The CDR3 spans 17 residues. Germline lookup yields CDR1 SGHKS and CDR2 YYEKEE (reference sequence). V shed 0 bases and J 2 bases; nucleotides not matched to a gene: 6. CDR3 coding DNA: TGTGCCAGCAGCTTGGAGCCCAGGGACAGGGGGAACTATGGCTACACCTTC. It translates to CASSLEPRDRGNYGYTF.

The rearrangement links TRBV5-1 to TRBJ2-3; 8 positions agree with TRBD1. The length of the CDR3 is 14 residues. V lost 4 bases, J lost 3 bases, and 4 bases stayed unmatched. Germline values: CDR1 SGHRS, CDR2 YFSETQ. The CDR3 region has the DNA TGCGCCAGCAGCCCGGACAGGGCTACAGATACGCAGTATTTT. Translation: CASSPDRATDTQYF.

The chain joins TRBV7-2 to TRBJ2-3, with 8 bases lining up with TRBD2. V shed 5 bases and J 3 bases; nucleotides not matched to a gene: 4. The CDR3 has 14 residues. CDR1 and CDR2 (germline): SGHTA, FQGNSA. The CDR3 loop is CASSPGGGTDTQYF. The DNA for the CDR3 is TGTGCCAGCAGCCCCGGGGGGGGTACAGATACGCAGTATTTT.

The CDR3 loop is CASSLAPKGLAGGYNEQFF. The CDR3 DNA reads TGTGCCAGCAGCTTAGCGCCCAAGGGACTAGCGGGGGGATACAATGAGCAGTTCTTC. The rearrangement links TRBV11-3 to TRBJ2-1; 15 bases are a match to TRBD2. This CDR3 has 19 amino acids. Per germline, CDR1 SGHNT and CDR2 YENEEA. Trimming cost V 1 base and J 4 bases; bases outside gene matches: 8.

This clone appeared a single time. The chain carries TRBV2 and TRBJ2-2; D is possibly TRBD1 (6 bases). CDR3 length: 15 residues. Trimming removed 6 bases from V and 4 bases from J, with 15 bases in between. Germline CDR1 reads SNHLY; CDR2 reads FYNNEI. This CDR3 reads CASRKDSVATGELFF. The CDR3 DNA reads TGTGCCAGCAGGAAGGACAGCGTGGCCACCGGGGAGCTGTTTTTT.

This sequence joins TRBV5-8 and TRBJ2-1; D might be TRBD2 (7 bases). There are 16 residues in the CDR3. CDR1 SGHTS and CDR2 YDEGEE come from the germline V gene. Trimming removed 2 bases from V and 10 bases from J, with 22 bases in between. The CDR3 DNA reads as TGTGCCAGCAGCTTTGGGTCCCGGGGGGCCCTTTACGAGCAGTTCTTC. It translates to CASSFGSRGALYEQFF. Complete variable domain (other parts from reference TRBV5-8 and TRBJ2-1): EAGVTQSPTHLIKTRGQQATLRCSPISGHTSVYWYQQALGLGLQFLLWYDEGEERNRGNFPPRFSGRQFPNYSSELNVNALELEDSALYLCASSFGSRGALYEQFFGPGTRLTVL.

The rearrangement uses TRBV5-5 and TRBJ1-1; D is undetermined. The germline V gene has CDR1 SGHKS and CDR2 YYEKEE (reference sequence). The V end was cut by 2 bases, the J end by 2 bases, with 7 bases between. CDR3 length: 13 residues. CDR3 DNA: TGTGCCAGCAGCTTTGCTACCAACACTGAAGCTTTCTTT. This codes for CASSFATNTEAFF.

The V gene is TRBV10-3, the J gene TRBJ1-3, with D possibly TRBD1 on 6 matching bases. Trimming removed 6 bases at V and 1 base at J, with 16 bases between. CDR1 and CDR2 from the germline V gene are ENHRY and SYGVKD. The CDR3 spans 16 residues. The CDR3 coding sequence is TGTGCCATCAGATCCTCGACAGGAGAGTCTGGAAACACCATATATTTT. Amino acids: CAIRSSTGESGNTIYF.

This clone came up a few times. The V call is TRBV7-9, the J call TRBJ1-2; 12 bases fit TRBD1. The germline V gene has CDR1 SEHNR and CDR2 FQNEAQ (reference sequence). This CDR3 comprises 15 residues. V gave up 5 bases and J gave up 6 bases; unmatched junction bases: 7. The CDR3 DNA reads TGTGCCAGCAGCCCCCAGGGACAGGGGGCGAATGGCTACACCTTC. Translation: CASSPQGQGANGYTF.

The chain is built from TRBV7-9 and TRBJ2-2; D not certain. V lost 4 bases and J 1 base, leaving 13 bases between the germline ends. This CDR3 has 16 amino acids. Germline V gene sequence: CDR1 SEHNR, CDR2 FQNEAQ (reference sequence). CDR3 sequence: CASSSPPGLNTGELFF. CDR3 nucleotides: TGTGCCAGCAGCTCCCCCCCGGGTTTGAACACCGGGGAGCTGTTTTTT.